This record concerns one T cell receptor beta chain sequence. Templates that were synthetic TCR analogs were spiked into each PCR. Here immunoSEQ multiplex PCR was the method, and the copy in TCRdb shows in-frame clones only, minus some. In the table there are over 45,000 clones, about 82% of which are singletons. The data originate from a study of PD-L1 blockade in urothelial cancer. Study-wide context: Every 3 weeks, patients received intravenous atezolizumab 1,200 mg, beginning 2014. A median of about 140,000 T cells was found in the blood samples.

Documented time point: pretreatment peripheral blood. The trim removed 5 bases at V and 2 bases at J, leaving 8 bases unmatched. The CDR3 spans 15 residues. Germline-derived CDR1 and CDR2 are SGHNT and YENEEA. The V and J genes are TRBV11-3 and TRBJ2-5, with 7 bases matching TRBD2. The clonotype comes from a man between 60 and 70 years old with urothelial cancer. The sequencing used PBMCs, collected around atezolizumab (anti-PD-L1) treatment. CDR3 residues: CASSAGERGQETQYF. In nucleotides, the CDR3 is TGTGCCAGCAGCGCCGGAGAGCGGGGACAAGAGACCCAGTACTTC.